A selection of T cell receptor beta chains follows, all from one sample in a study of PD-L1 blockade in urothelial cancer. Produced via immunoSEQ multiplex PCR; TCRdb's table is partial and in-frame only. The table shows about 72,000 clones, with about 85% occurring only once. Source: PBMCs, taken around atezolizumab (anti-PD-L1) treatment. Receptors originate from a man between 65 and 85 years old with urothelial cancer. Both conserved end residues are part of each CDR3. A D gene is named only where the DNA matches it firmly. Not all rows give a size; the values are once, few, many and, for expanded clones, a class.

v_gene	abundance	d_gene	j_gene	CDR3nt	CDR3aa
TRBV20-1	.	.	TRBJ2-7	TGCAGTGCTAGTCAGGGCTACGAGCAGTACTTC	CSASQGYEQYF
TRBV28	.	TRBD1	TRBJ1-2	TGTGCCAGCAGTTTACACGGGACAGGGCCCTTTTATGGCTACACCTTC	CASSLHGTGPFYGYTF
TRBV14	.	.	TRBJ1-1	TGTGCCAGCAGCCAAGGAATGGGCAGCCCCTACACTGAAGCTTTCTTT	CASSQGMGSPYTEAFF
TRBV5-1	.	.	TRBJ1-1	TGCGCCAGCAGCGACACGACAGCCGCGAACACTGAAGCTTTCTTT	CASSDTTAANTEAFF
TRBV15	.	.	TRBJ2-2	TGTGCCACCAGCAGAGCCGACTGGACCGGGGAGCTGTTTTTT	CATSRADWTGELFF
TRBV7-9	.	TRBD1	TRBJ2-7	TGTGCCAGCAGCTTCTTTCTGGGGGACAGGGCAAACGAGCAGTACTTC	CASSFFLGDRANEQYF
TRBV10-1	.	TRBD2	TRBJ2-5	TGCGCCAGCAGTGAGGGGGGAGGGCCGCAGGAGACCCAGTACTTC	CASSEGGGPQETQYF
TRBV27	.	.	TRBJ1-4	TGTGCCAGCACCACTACACTAGGTGAAAAACTGTTTTTT	CASTTTLGEKLFF
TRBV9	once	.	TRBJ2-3	TGTGCCAGCAGCGTAGCCGGGGTGGGTGGGTCAGATACGCAGTATTTT	CASSVAGVGGSDTQYF
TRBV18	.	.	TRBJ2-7	TGTGCCAGCTCACCAGGAACAGGGATTTCGTACGAGCAGTACTTC	CASSPGTGISYEQYF
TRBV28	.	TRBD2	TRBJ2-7	TGTGCCAGCAGTCTTCTAGCGGGAGTCGGGGCCGAGCAGTACTTC	CASSLLAGVGAEQYF
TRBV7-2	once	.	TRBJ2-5	TGTGCCAGCAGCTCCACCCATCTAGGGACCCAGTACTTC	CASSSTHLGTQYF
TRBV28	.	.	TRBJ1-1	TGTGCCAGCACCCCGAGCCGAGATCGTGAAGCTTTCTTT	CASTPSRDREAFF
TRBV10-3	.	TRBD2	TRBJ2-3	TGTGCCATCAGTCAAAGCGGGAAGCTGATCACAGATACGCAGTATTTT	CAISQSGKLITDTQYF
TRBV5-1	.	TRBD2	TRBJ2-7	TGCGCCAGCAGTAGACTAGCGGGCTACGAGCAGTACTTC	CASSRLAGYEQYF
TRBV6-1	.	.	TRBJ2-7	TGTGCCAGCAGTCAGACAGACTCCTACGAGCAGTACTTC	CASSQTDSYEQYF
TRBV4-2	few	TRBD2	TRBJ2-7	TGTGCCAGCAGCCCCGGGACTAGTACCCGCGAGCAGTACTTC	CASSPGTSTREQYF
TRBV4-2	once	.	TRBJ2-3	TGTGCCAGCAGCCAAGATCAAGCGGAAGGTCGGGCAGATACGCAGTATTTT	CASSQDQAEGRADTQYF